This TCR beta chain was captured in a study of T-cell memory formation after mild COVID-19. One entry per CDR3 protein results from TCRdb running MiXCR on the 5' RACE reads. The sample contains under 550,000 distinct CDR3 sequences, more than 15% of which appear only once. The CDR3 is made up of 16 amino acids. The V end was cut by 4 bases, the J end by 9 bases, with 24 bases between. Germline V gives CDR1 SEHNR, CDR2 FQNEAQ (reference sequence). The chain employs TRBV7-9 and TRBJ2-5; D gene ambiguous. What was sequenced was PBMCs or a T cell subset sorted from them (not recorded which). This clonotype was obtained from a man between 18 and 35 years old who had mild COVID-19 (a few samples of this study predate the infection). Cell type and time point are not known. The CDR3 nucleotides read TGTGCCAGCAGCTCCACCGGGCTCGACATCGCTTGGTCCCAGTACTTC. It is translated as CASSSTGLDIAWSQYF.